This T cell receptor beta chain came from a study of spatial heterogeneity in lung cancer. Study-wide context: Raw reads contained each unique TCR and UMI combination more than ten times on average. General study points: Counts of expanded intratumoral alpha and beta TCRs tracked tumor mutation counts. Tumor T cell coverage was estimated at roughly 6.5% for alpha and around 13% for beta chains.

Regarding time point: sample taken at primary tumor resection. The authors sequenced whole RNA from tumor, nontumor lung or frozen PBMC without sorting. The CDR3 is 14 residues long. V was shortened by 3 bases and J by 0 bases, with 9 bases between the two germline ends. The germline V gene has CDR1 SGHDT and CDR2 YYEEEE. This clonotype showed up many times. The antigen remains unidentified. Each CDR3 protein is one row after TCRdb ran MiXCR on the 5' RACE reads. The sample holds 17,000 or so distinct CDR3 sequences, approximately 6.3% seen once. This receptor was obtained from a male donor with early-stage non-small cell lung cancer. The chain links TRBV5-6 to TRBJ1-1; D perhaps matches TRBD1 (5 bases). The sample here was lung tumor tissue, taken at surgery. The CDR3 region is CASSWGRMNTEAFF. In DNA form, the CDR3 reads TGTGCCAGCAGCTGGGGGAGGATGAACACTGAAGCTTTCTTT.